Following are 16 T cell receptor beta chains from one sample sequenced in a study of Ad26.COV2.S vaccination and SARS-CoV-2 variants. Assay used: immunoSEQ multiplex PCR; TCRdb lists only in-frame clones, some missing. The repertoire has about 680,000 clones, 89% of them found once; the top ten carry about 1.5%. As to treatment: roughly 18 received Ad26.COV2.S at low or high dose, single or two shots; about 5 received placebo; per-sample allocation not given. Each sample was drawn 63 days after the first injection (of vaccine or placebo). Source: peripheral blood, taken in a trial of Ad26.COV2.S vaccine versus placebo. The receptors here all came from a person aged 18-65 years who received the Ad26.COV2.S COVID-19 vaccine or a placebo.

The V gene is TRBV10-3, the J gene TRBJ1-2, with a tentative D call TRBD1 (5 bases). Trimming took 3 bases from V and 1 from J, leaving 12 bases between them. The V gene's germline CDR1 is ENHRY and CDR2 SYGVKD. The CDR3 has 15 amino acids. CDR3 nucleotide sequence: TGTGCCATCAGTGAATGGGGTCAGGGTAACTATGGCTACACCTTC. It encodes CAISEWGQGNYGYTF.

The chain combines TRBV7-2 with TRBJ2-7; weak D call: TRBD2 (6 bases). The germline V and J ends were trimmed by 2 bases and 5 bases, with 13 bases remaining between them. CDR1 SGHTA and CDR2 FQGNSA come from the germline V gene. The length of the CDR3 is 14 residues. The CDR3 spells CASSLWTGENEQYF. DNA of the CDR3: TGTGCCAGCAGCTTATGGACGGGAGAGAACGAGCAGTACTTC. The entire variable domain, with the rest obtained from reference TRBV7-2 and TRBJ2-7, is as follows: GAGVSQSPSNKVTEKGKDVELRCDPISGHTALYWYRQSLGQGLEFLIYFQGNSAPDKSGLPSDRFSAERTGGSVSTLTIQRTQQEDSAVYLCASSLWTGENEQYFGPGTRLTVT.

The chain recombines TRBV5-1 with TRBJ2-7; D may correspond to TRBD1 or TRBD2 (6 bases each). Germline loops: CDR1 SGHRS, CDR2 YFSETQ. V was trimmed by 4 bases and J by 7 bases, leaving 21 bases between them. The CDR3 covers 15 residues. The CDR3 DNA reads as TGCGCCAGCAGCGTCTGGCGGGACACGGGGTCGGAGCAGTACTTC. Amino acid sequence: CASSVWRDTGSEQYF.

Here the CDR3 DNA reads TGTGCCAGTAGTATCCGACTAGCGGCGAACACCGGGGAGCTGTTTTTT. It yields the protein CASSIRLAANTGELFF. J is TRBJ2-2 and V is TRBV19; 9 nucleotides align to TRBD2. CDR3 length: 16 residues. CDR1 is LNHDA, CDR2 SQIVND, per germline (reference sequence). The V and J ends lost 3 bases and 0 bases, in that order; junction bases with no gene match: 2.

V and J are TRBV6-6 and TRBJ2-3; 8 bases match TRBD1. Looked up from germline, CDR1 is MNHNY and CDR2 is SVGAGI (reference sequence). V gave up 5 bases and J gave up 2 bases; unmatched junction bases: 6. CDR3 size: 15 residues. The CDR3 nucleotides are TGTGCCAGCAGTGAGACAGGGGTAATCACAGATACGCAGTATTTT. It encodes CASSETGVITDTQYF.

The V call is TRBV3-1 (or the pseudogene TRBV3-2), the J call TRBJ2-5; tentatively, D is TRBD2 (5 bases). V was trimmed by 0 bases and J by 4 bases, leaving 12 bases between them. The CDR3 covers 15 residues. Germline V gives CDR1 LGHDT, CDR2 YNNKEL (reference sequence). CDR3 loop: CASSQDRGTGETQYF. The DNA of the CDR3 is TGTGCCAGCAGCCAAGATCGGGGAACGGGAGAGACCCAGTACTTC.

This chain connects TRBV19 to TRBJ2-7, with a tentative D call TRBD1 (6 bases). CDR3 length equals 14 residues. V dropped 6 bases and J dropped 9 bases, with 21 bases sitting between them. CDR1 and CDR2 from the germline V gene are LNHDA and SQIVND (reference sequence). CDR3 loop: CASRPGQDILRQYF. Here the CDR3 DNA reads TGTGCCAGTAGACCGGGACAAGACATCCTACGGCAGTACTTC.

This chain connects TRBV18 to TRBJ1-1; D is perhaps TRBD1 (6 bases). Germline lookup yields CDR1 KGHSH and CDR2 LQKENI. With 1 base removed from V and 10 bases from J, the gap between germline ends came to 16 bases. The CDR3 has 14 residues. The CDR3 here is CASSPLRDTLGAFF. The CDR3 nucleotides read TGTGCCAGCTCACCACTAAGGGACACCCTGGGAGCTTTCTTT. Together with reference TRBV18 and TRBJ1-1, the CDR3 gives the full variable domain: NAGVMQNPRHLVRRRGQEARLRCSPMKGHSHVYWYRQLPEEGLKFMVYLQKENIIDESGMPKERFSAEFPKEGPSILRIQQVVRGDSAAYFCASSPLRDTLGAFFGQGTRLTVV.

This rearrangement joins TRBV10-3 to TRBJ1-2; D is unresolved. This CDR3 contains 15 residues. Trimming took off 0 bases at V and 2 bases at J, with 10 bases between the two ends. Germline V lookup: CDR1 ENHRY, CDR2 SYGVKD. As DNA, the CDR3 is TGTGCCATCAGTGAGTCGACGCGTTGGAACTATGGCTACACCTTC. This gives the protein CAISESTRWNYGYTF.

This clone was picked up many times. Other nucleotide sequences from this sample produce the same CDR3. This chain links TRBV29-1 with TRBJ1-1; D remains ambiguous. Germline assignment: CDR1 SQVTM and CDR2 ANQGSEA. V was trimmed by 1 base and J by 0 bases, leaving 6 bases between them. The length of the CDR3 is 13 residues. CDR3 in DNA: TGCAGCGTTGAAGGGCGCATGAACACTGAAGCTTTCTTT. Translated: CSVEGRMNTEAFF.

The CDR3 region has the DNA TGCAGCGTTGAAGATAATACAGGGGAGAAGGACGAGCAGTACTTC. It translates to CSVEDNTGEKDEQYF. The chain employs TRBV29-1 and TRBJ2-7; 7 nucleotides agree with TRBD1. Germline CDR1 SQVTM, CDR2 ANQGSEA. The CDR3 runs to 15 residues. Trimming took 0 bases from V and 5 from J; bases not matched to a gene: 10.

The CDR3 region has the DNA TGTGCCAGCTCACTAGGGACTAGCGGGACCTACCAAGAGACCCAGTACTTC. This sequence encodes CASSLGTSGTYQETQYF. The V call is TRBV18, the J call TRBJ2-5, with 13 bases aligning to TRBD2. CDR1 KGHSH and CDR2 LQKENI come from the germline V gene. This CDR3 is built from 17 residues. V shed 4 bases and J 0 bases; nucleotides not matched to a gene: 5.

This chain connects TRBV5-6 to TRBJ1-6; D not certain. Germline V gene sequence: CDR1 SGHDT, CDR2 YYEEEE. The ends were cut back, 4 bases at V and 6 bases at J, with 17 bases in the middle. There are 16 residues in the CDR3. The CDR3 loop reads CASSLMRESLNSPLHF. The DNA for the CDR3 is TGTGCCAGCAGCCTGATGAGAGAAAGCCTTAATTCACCCCTCCACTTT.

This clone was counted once. This chain connects TRBV7-9 to TRBJ2-1; 9 bases map to TRBD1. Trimming cost V 7 bases and J 5 bases; bases outside gene matches: 9. The germline V gene has CDR1 SEHNR and CDR2 FQNEAQ (reference sequence). The CDR3 is made up of 15 amino acids. The CDR3 region is CASIPGQGRNNEQFF. CDR3 DNA sequence: TGTGCCAGCATCCCCGGACAGGGGCGGAACAATGAGCAGTTCTTC.

The chain links TRBV27 to TRBJ1-1, with D possibly being TRBD1 (5 bases). This CDR3 has 13 amino acids. Trimming took 2 bases from V and 10 from J, leaving 14 bases between them. Per germline, CDR1 MNHEY and CDR2 SMNVEV (reference sequence). This CDR3 reads CASSLGTGAAAFF. DNA for the CDR3: TGTGCCAGCAGTTTAGGCACAGGCGCTGCAGCTTTCTTT.

A single count supports this clone. The chain carries TRBV7-2 and TRBJ2-5; 7 bases agree with TRBD1. After removal of 6 bases from V and 4 bases from J, the junction contained 8 bases not matched to a gene. Germline CDR1 reads SGHTA; CDR2 reads FQGNSA. The CDR3 consists of 14 residues. The CDR3, as DNA: TGTGCCAGCAGTTACCCTACAGGGGCAGAGACCCAGTACTTC. Translation: CASSYPTGAETQYF.